The 32 T cell receptor beta chains given below trace back to one sample, sequenced in a study of CD8+ T cells in alopecia areata. After isolation, RNA underwent reverse transcription to generate cDNA as the sequencing template. The assay was immunoSEQ multiplex PCR, and TCRdb's table has in-frame clones only and misses some. The sample has around 250,000 clones, roughly two thirds seen once; the top ten hold more than 0.95%. This specimen consisted of CD4+ T cells sorted from blood, obtained at week 0. The receptor source for this set is a human donor with alopecia areata.

The chain is built from TRBV29-1 and TRBJ2-3; 7 bases map to TRBD1. The CDR3 is made up of 12 amino acids. Germline V gene lookup returns CDR1 SQVTM and CDR2 ANQGSEA. The V segment lost 6 bases and the J segment 2 bases; nucleotides outside the gene matches: 2. The CDR3 reads CSVDRDTDTQYF. CDR3 DNA sequence: TGCAGCGTAGACAGGGACACAGATACGCAGTATTTT.

The chain couples TRBV7-9 to TRBJ2-3; D is uncertain. The V gene's germline CDR1 is SEHNR and CDR2 FQNEAQ (reference sequence). The CDR3 length is 12 residues. The V end was cut by 4 bases, the J end by 5 bases, with 7 bases between. The CDR3 DNA is TGTGCCAGCAGCTCCGGCAGAGATACGCAGTATTTT. Residues: CASSSGRDTQYF.

This clone has only a few counts. The chain joins TRBV7-2 to TRBJ2-5, with 7 bases matching TRBD1. The germline CDR1 and CDR2 sequences are SGHTA and FQGNSA. This CDR3 has 13 residues. V trimming: 5 bases; J trimming: 4 bases; junction bases outside the gene matches: 4. Written as DNA, the CDR3 is TGTGCCAGCAGCCGAAGGGGGCTAGAGACCCAGTACTTC. Protein sequence: CASSRRGLETQYF.

This chain joins TRBV6-5 and TRBJ2-3; 9 positions agree with TRBD2. The CDR3 is 15 amino acids. With V trimmed by 6 bases and J by 3 bases, 7 bases remained unmatched. Germline CDR1 reads MNHEY; CDR2 reads SVGAGI. The CDR3 coding sequence is TGTGCCAGCAGGTCCCCTAGCGGGGAGACAGATACGCAGTATTTT. It translates to CASRSPSGETDTQYF.

This clone was observed a handful of times. The V gene is TRBV29-1, the J gene TRBJ2-3; TRBD2 is a possible D gene (5 bases). The CDR3 totals 13 residues. The germline V gene has CDR1 SQVTM and CDR2 ANQGSEA. The germline V and J ends were trimmed by 7 bases and 2 bases, with 13 bases remaining between them. The CDR3 here is CSAKGVYTDTQYF. The DNA for the CDR3 is TGCAGCGCCAAGGGAGTTTACACAGATACGCAGTATTTT.

The chain employs TRBV5-1 and TRBJ2-5, with D perhaps matching TRBD2 (5 bases). Germline values: CDR1 SGHRS, CDR2 YFSETQ. V was clipped by 0 bases and J by 4 bases, with 10 bases between them. The CDR3 consists of 14 residues. The CDR3 is CASSLVIEGETQYF. Written as DNA, the CDR3 is TGCGCCAGCAGCTTGGTTATCGAGGGAGAGACCCAGTACTTC.

This sequence joins TRBV5-6 and TRBJ1-6, with TRBD1 matching 8 bases. This CDR3 has 14 residues. Germline loops: CDR1 SGHDT, CDR2 YYEEEE. Unmatched junction bases numbered 2, after V lost 4 bases and J lost 5 bases. The CDR3 region is CASSADRDNSPLHF. In DNA, the CDR3 is TGTGCCAGCAGCGCGGACAGGGATAATTCACCCCTCCACTTT. Filled out from reference TRBV5-6 and TRBJ1-6, the complete variable domain reads DAGVTQSPTHLIKTRGQQVTLRCSPKSGHDTVSWYQQALGQGPQFIFQYYEEEERQRGNFPDRFSGHQFPNYSSELNVNALLLGDSALYLCASSADRDNSPLHFGNGTRLTVT.

The CDR3: CASSFSVQETQYF. DNA of the CDR3: TGTGCCAGCAGCTTCAGCGTACAGGAGACCCAGTACTTC. V and J are TRBV11-2 and TRBJ2-5; no definite D call. Deletions cut 3 bases from V and 5 bases from J, with 10 bases between. CDR1 is SGHAT and CDR2 is FQNNGV in the germline V gene. This CDR3 is built from 13 residues.

The rearrangement links TRBV30 to TRBJ1-1; no definite D call. The ends were cut back, 6 bases at V and 8 bases at J, with 10 bases in the middle. Germline-derived CDR1 and CDR2 are GTSNPN and SVGIG (reference sequence). The CDR3 is 10 residues long. CDR3 sequence reads: CACLRHEAFF. The CDR3 nucleotides read TGTGCCTGCCTCCGGCACGAAGCTTTCTTT.

The chain recombines TRBV25-1 with TRBJ1-2; D remains unclear. V was trimmed by 4 bases and J by 7 bases, leaving 10 bases between them. The CDR3 runs 12 residues. In germline, CDR1 is MGHDK, CDR2 SYGVNS. The CDR3 sequence: CASSGLIGGYTF. The DNA for the CDR3 is TGTGCCAGCAGTGGGTTGATTGGTGGCTACACCTTC.

The chain combines TRBV5-5 with TRBJ1-5; D might be TRBD1 (6 bases). Germline V CDR1 and CDR2: SGHKS, YYEKEE (reference sequence). V lost 3 bases and J 1 base, leaving 11 bases between the germline ends. The CDR3 length is 15 residues. The CDR3, as DNA: TGTGCCAGCAGCTCCGGGACATGGAGCAATCAGCCCCAGCATTTT. This codes for CASSSGTWSNQPQHF.

The V gene is TRBV15, the J gene TRBJ2-5, with D unresolved. Germline V lookup: CDR1 LNHNV, CDR2 YYDKDF (reference sequence). With 4 bases removed from V and 0 bases from J, the gap between germline ends came to 0 bases. This CDR3 spans 11 amino acids. The CDR3 here is CATSNQETQYF. The CDR3 nucleotides are TGTGCCACCAGCAACCAAGAGACCCAGTACTTC.

The table lists this clone with a few counts. CDR3 in DNA: TGCAGCGCCGAGGAGAGGGGAGGTGGCGAAAAACTGTTTTTT. Protein: CSAEERGGGEKLFF. The chain employs TRBV29-1 and TRBJ1-4, with D tentatively TRBD1 (5 bases). The CDR3 length is 14 residues. V shed 7 bases and J shed 8 bases, with 20 bases lying between them. CDR1 is SQVTM and CDR2 is ANQGSEA in the germline V gene. Supplemented by reference TRBV29-1 and TRBJ1-4, the full variable domain reads SAVISQKPSRDICQRGTSLTIQCQVDSQVTMMFWYRQQPGQSLTLIATANQGSEATYESGFVIDKFPISRPNLTFSTLTVSNMSPEDSSIYLCSAEERGGGEKLFFGSGTQLSVL.

CDR3 amino acids: CASSGRSETQYF. The CDR3 DNA is TGTGCCAGCAGTGGCCGTTCGGAGACCCAGTACTTC. This chain connects TRBV2 to TRBJ2-5; unclear D gene. CDR3 length: 12 amino acids. Germline V gene data show CDR1 as SNHLY and CDR2 as FYNNEI. V gave up 4 bases and J gave up 5 bases, with 8 bases separating them.

The J gene is TRBJ2-5, the V gene TRBV2; no definite D call. The germline gives CDR1 SNHLY, CDR2 FYNNEI. The CDR3 is 11 residues long. Trimming took 6 bases from V and 2 from J, leaving 4 bases between them. The CDR3 nucleotides are TGTGCCAGCAGGGGGCAAGAGACCCAGTACTTC. This sequence encodes CASRGQETQYF.

The chain employs TRBV5-1 and TRBJ2-6; maybe TRBD2 (6 bases). CDR3 size: 17 residues. The germline V gene encodes CDR1 SGHRS and CDR2 YFSETQ. With 4 bases removed from V and 0 bases from J, the gap between germline ends came to 14 bases. The CDR3 DNA reads as TGCGCCAGCAGCGGGGGGTCCTCGGACTCTGGGGCCAACGTCCTGACTTTC. Its protein product is CASSGGSSDSGANVLTF. Looking up the rest from reference TRBV5-1 and TRBJ2-6 gives the full variable domain: KAGVTQTPRYLIKTRGQQVTLSCSPISGHRSVSWYQQTPGQGLQFLFEYFSETQRNKGNFPGRFSGRQFSNSRSEMNVSTLELGDSALYLCASSGGSSDSGANVLTFGAGSRLTVL.

There are a few counts of this clone. The chain is built from TRBV20-1 and TRBJ1-2, with D unresolved. The CDR3 runs 8 residues. Per the germline V gene, CDR1 is DFQATT and CDR2 is SNEGSKA (reference sequence). CDR3 nucleotides: TGCAGCCCTGACGGCTACACCTTC. Its protein is CSPDGYTF.

J is TRBJ1-1 and V is TRBV29-1; no firm D call. Germline V gives CDR1 SQVTM, CDR2 ANQGSEA. This CDR3 has 13 amino acids. The V and J ends lost 4 bases and 10 bases respectively, with 19 bases between them. CDR3 sequence: CSVGRILTSGAFF. The CDR3 DNA follows: TGCAGCGTTGGCCGCATACTGACAAGCGGAGCTTTCTTT.

Turning to this clone: At the DNA level, this CDR3 is encoded by other sequences in the same sample as well. The V and J genes are TRBV30 and TRBJ1-5; tentatively, D is TRBD1 (5 bases). The CDR3 runs to 14 residues. V shed 0 bases and J shed 2 bases, with 8 bases lying between them. Germline lookup yields CDR1 GTSNPN and CDR2 SVGIG (reference sequence). CDR3 region: CAWSVLGGNQPQHF. The CDR3 bases are TGTGCCTGGAGTGTACTGGGGGGCAATCAGCCCCAGCATTTT.

This clone appeared a single time. The gene calls are TRBV5-1 and TRBJ2-7; the D gene is possibly TRBD2 (5 bases). Trimming took 2 bases from V and 3 from J, leaving 12 bases between them. The CDR3 is made up of 14 amino acids. Germline values: CDR1 SGHRS, CDR2 YFSETQ. The DNA for the CDR3 is TGCGCCAGCAGCTTCCGGGGTGCCTACTACGAGCAGTACTTC. This sequence encodes CASSFRGAYYEQYF.

V and J are TRBV6-5 and TRBJ2-7, with 11 bases lining up with TRBD1. CDR1 is MNHEY, CDR2 SVGAGI, per germline. CDR3 length equals 15 residues. Trimming took 2 bases from V and 3 from J; bases not matched to a gene: 3. CDR3 DNA: TGTGCCAGCAGTTACGGTGGGACAGGGGGCTACGAGCAGTACTTC. Amino acids: CASSYGGTGGYEQYF.

The chain links TRBV7-3 to TRBJ1-1, with no clear D. Trimming removed 4 bases at V and 1 base at J, with 7 bases between. The germline V gene has CDR1 SGHTA and CDR2 FQGTGA. The CDR3 sequence is 13 residues long. Here the CDR3 reads CASSSSTNTEAFF. CDR3 in DNA: TGTGCCAGCAGCTCCTCGACGAACACTGAAGCTTTCTTT.

The chain carries TRBV7-9 and TRBJ1-5; D is undetermined. The CDR3 spans 12 residues. CDR1 SEHNR and CDR2 FQNEAQ come from the germline V gene (reference sequence). The germline V and J ends were trimmed by 1 base and 11 bases, with 9 bases remaining between them. As DNA, the CDR3 is TGTGCCAGCAGCTTAGGGGCCGTTGCCCAGCATTTT. It encodes CASSLGAVAQHF.

This chain uses TRBV5-4 with TRBJ2-5; either TRBD1 or TRBD2 may fit D (7 bases each). Deletions cut 2 bases from V and 4 bases from J, with 9 bases between. This CDR3 has 13 residues. The germline gives CDR1 SGHNT, CDR2 YYREEE (reference sequence). The CDR3 nucleotides read TGTGCCAGCAGCTTCAGGGGGGGAGAGACCCAGTACTTC. The encoded protein is CASSFRGGETQYF.

V and J are TRBV6-5 and TRBJ1-6; a weak D match, TRBD1 (5 bases). This CDR3 region has 12 residues. V was trimmed by 11 bases and J by 6 bases, leaving 11 bases between them. The germline gives CDR1 MNHEY, CDR2 SVGAGI. CDR3 residues: CASGTLNSPLHF. The CDR3 region has the DNA TGTGCCTCCGGGACCCTTAATTCACCCCTCCACTTT.

V gene TRBV5-1 combines with J gene TRBJ2-2; D assignment may be TRBD1 or TRBD2 (6 bases each). Trimming cost V 4 bases and J 3 bases, with 13 bases left between them. There are 15 residues in the CDR3. Germline lookup yields CDR1 SGHRS and CDR2 YFSETQ. The CDR3 loop is CASSVSGEDTGELFF. DNA of the CDR3: TGCGCCAGCAGCGTGTCAGGGGAGGACACCGGGGAGCTGTTTTTT.

The CDR3 sequence is CSASGTGGWDYGYTF. In DNA form, the CDR3 reads TGCAGCGCCTCCGGGACAGGGGGTTGGGACTATGGCTACACCTTC. This chain uses TRBV29-1 with TRBJ1-2, with 11 bases identical to TRBD1. Germline V gene sequence: CDR1 SQVTM, CDR2 ANQGSEA. CDR3 length: 15 amino acids. V dropped 7 bases and J dropped 3; count of bases not matched to a gene: 10.

The chain couples TRBV5-1 to TRBJ2-2; D not certain. Germline values: CDR1 SGHRS, CDR2 YFSETQ. Trimming stripped 4 bases from V and 3 bases from J, with 4 bases between. CDR3 length: 12 residues. CDR3 region: CASSQYTGELFF. Written as DNA, the CDR3 is TGCGCCAGCAGCCAGTACACCGGGGAGCTGTTTTTT.

The chain has TRBV5-4 and TRBJ1-1; 7 bases fit TRBD1. V trimming: 3 bases; J trimming: 8 bases; junction bases outside the gene matches: 4. The V gene's germline CDR1 is SGHNT and CDR2 YYREEE (reference sequence). This CDR3 has 12 residues. The CDR3 DNA reads as TGTGCCAGCAGCTCCGACAGGGTCGAAGCTTTCTTT. Its protein is CASSSDRVEAFF.

This clone was seen once. The chain has TRBV7-9 and TRBJ2-2; D is ambiguous. Germline loops: CDR1 SEHNR, CDR2 FQNEAQ (reference sequence). This CDR3 has 14 amino acids. Deletions cut 4 bases from V and 4 bases from J, with 10 bases between. CDR3 nucleotide sequence: TGTGCCAGCAGCTCCCTTGGTGGCACCGGGGAGCTGTTTTTT. Encoded protein: CASSSLGGTGELFF.

J is TRBJ2-1 and V is TRBV30; D may be TRBD1 or TRBD2 (5 bases each). The V gene's germline CDR1 is GTSNPN and CDR2 SVGIG (reference sequence). The CDR3 extends over 15 amino acids. V dropped 1 base and J dropped 2 bases, with 12 bases sitting between them. Written as DNA, the CDR3 is TGTGCCTGGAGTGCCGTACGGGGCACCTACAATGAGCAGTTCTTC. Translated, it gives CAWSAVRGTYNEQFF.

CDR3 loop: CASSQLPDGWETQYF. The CDR3 DNA reads TGCGCCAGCAGCCAACTTCCGGACGGATGGGAGACCCAGTACTTC. The V gene is TRBV4-1, the J gene TRBJ2-5; the D is unclear. The germline CDR1 and CDR2 sequences are MGHRA and YSYEKL. CDR3 length equals 15 residues. V gave up 2 bases and J gave up 5 bases, with 15 bases separating them.